This record concerns one T cell receptor (beta chain) sequence. This CDR3 spans 14 amino acids. Germline V lookup: CDR1 SGHRS, CDR2 YFSETQ. The junction had 4 bases not matched to a gene; V was cut back by 4 bases and J by 2 bases. The data stem from a study of blood T cell repertoires in COVID-19. Libraries were prepared by immunoSEQ multiplex PCR; TCRdb keeps only in-frame clonotypes and omits some of them. The table has tens of thousands of clones, about 81% seen once. The V and J genes are TRBV5-1 and TRBJ2-3, with 7 bases fitting TRBD1. The sample comprised peripheral blood. This clonotype originated in a man in his 60s with COVID-19, enrolled during active disease. CDR3 nucleotide sequence: TGCGCCAGCAGCCCAGGGACAGTCACAGATACGCAGTATTTT. Encoded protein: CASSPGTVTDTQYF.